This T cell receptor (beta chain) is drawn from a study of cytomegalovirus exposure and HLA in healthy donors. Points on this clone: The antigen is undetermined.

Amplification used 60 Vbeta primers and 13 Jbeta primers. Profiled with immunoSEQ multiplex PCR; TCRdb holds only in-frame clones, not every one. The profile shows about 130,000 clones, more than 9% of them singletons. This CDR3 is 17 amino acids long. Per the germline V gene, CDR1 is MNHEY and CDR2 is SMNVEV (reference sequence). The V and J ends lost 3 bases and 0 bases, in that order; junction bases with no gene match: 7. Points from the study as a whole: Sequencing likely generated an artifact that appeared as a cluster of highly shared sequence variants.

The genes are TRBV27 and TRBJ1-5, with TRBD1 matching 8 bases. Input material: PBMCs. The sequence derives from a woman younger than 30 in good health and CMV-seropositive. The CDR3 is CASSFAYRGISNQPQHF. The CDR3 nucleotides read TGTGCCAGCAGTTTTGCATACAGGGGGATTAGCAATCAGCCCCAGCATTTT.